This T cell receptor (beta chain) originates from a study of monozygotic twins with inflammatory bowel disease. Study observations and caveats: IBD patients share fewer clonotypes with other people than healthy twins do, especially with disease activity.

Every donor provided one blood sample measuring less than 3 ml. UMIs incorporating a 6-nucleotide sample barcode were appended by means of template switching. No DNA is given; TCRdb re-called the 5' RACE reads and lists each CDR3 protein once. The specimen's table records about 200,000 distinct CDR3 sequences. A note on this clonotype: Its antigen is undetermined.

This CDR3 spans 15 amino acids. From germline, CDR1 is MGHRA and CDR2 YSYEKL. Sequenced input: blood. This chain uses TRBV4-1 with TRBJ1-1; TCRdb selects TRBD1, and the lack of DNA leaves this call unchecked. This clonotype was obtained from a human donor with ulcerative colitis or Crohn's disease, or a healthy co-twin of an affected twin (not recorded which). The chain's CDR3 is CASSQRGVENTEAFF.